The source of this T cell receptor (beta chain) is a study of shared clonotypes between healthy human individuals. Study background: Donors consisted of two women and three men between 18 and 49.

General observations from the study: The authors expected sequencing depth to affect clonotype sharing among donors.

On sorted subsets, replicate PCRs used 150 to 250 ng DNA, or roughly 30,000 T cell genomes. Data came from immunoSEQ multiplex PCR; TCRdb stores just in-frame clones and leaves some out. The sample lists about 2.1 million clones, 93% occurring once. Germline-derived CDR1 and CDR2 are SGDLS and YYNGEE. Trimming took off 0 bases at V and 10 bases at J, with 20 bases between the two ends. There are 15 residues in the CDR3. The naive CD8 fraction comprised CD45RO-negative cells positively selected for CCR7 and excluded terminally differentiated effector memory CD45RA+ cells. Nashville, Tennessee was home to all donors, who were Caucasian adults. About this clone itself: Its antigen remains unidentified.

What was sequenced was naive CD8+ T cells from PBMCs. This chain uses TRBV9 with TRBJ2-7, with D tentatively TRBD1 (5 bases). This sequence was found in a man aged 18 to 35 in good health. Some clones in this sample may be carry-over from other donors' samples. The CDR3 DNA sequence: TGTGCCAGCAGCGTAGCTGGCAGGGCCCCTGAATATCAGTACTTC. This codes for CASSVAGRAPEYQYF.